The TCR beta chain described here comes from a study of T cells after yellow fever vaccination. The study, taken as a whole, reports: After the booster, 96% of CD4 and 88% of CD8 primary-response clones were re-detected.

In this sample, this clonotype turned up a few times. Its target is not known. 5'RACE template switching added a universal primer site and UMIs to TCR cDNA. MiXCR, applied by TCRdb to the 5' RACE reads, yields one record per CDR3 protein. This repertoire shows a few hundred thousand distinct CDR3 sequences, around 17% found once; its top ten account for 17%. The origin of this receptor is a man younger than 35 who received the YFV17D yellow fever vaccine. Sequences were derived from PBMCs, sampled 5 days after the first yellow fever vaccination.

This CDR3 is CATSDLGQNSYNEQFF. In DNA, the CDR3 is TGTGCCACCAGTGATTTGGGACAGAACTCCTACAATGAGCAGTTCTTC. The V gene is TRBV24-1, the J gene TRBJ2-1; tentative D call: TRBD1 (6 bases). This CDR3 region has 16 residues. In germline, CDR1 is KGHDR, CDR2 SFDVKD. V dropped 0 bases and J dropped 0 bases, with 8 bases sitting between them.